These 9 T cell receptor beta chains were sequenced from one sample in a study of blood T cell repertoires in COVID-19. TCRdb's copy holds only in-frame clones and misses some; the assay was immunoSEQ multiplex PCR. Among 40,000 or so clones listed, approximately 89% were seen once. The sequenced material came from peripheral blood. The receptors were sampled from a human donor in a cohort sampled during active COVID-19.

On this clone itself: Additional DNA sequences in this sample encode the identical CDR3. CDR3 in DNA: TGTGCCAGCAGTTGGGGACAGGGAAATTCACCCCTCCACTTT. The encoded protein is CASSWGQGNSPLHF. The rearrangement links TRBV6-5 to TRBJ1-6; the match to TRBD1 covers 9 bases. Germline V gene sequence: CDR1 MNHEY, CDR2 SVGAGI. V was pared by 4 bases and J by 7 bases, with 2 bases of the junction left unmatched. The CDR3 loop spans 14 amino acids.

The chain joins TRBV6-6 to TRBJ2-5; D perhaps matches TRBD1 (6 bases). V shed 4 bases and J shed 1 base, with 13 bases lying between them. The CDR3 sequence is 15 residues long. Germline V gene sequence: CDR1 MNHNY, CDR2 SVGAGI (reference sequence). This CDR3 is CASSFGGQFQETQYF. The DNA for the CDR3 is TGTGCCAGCAGTTTCGGAGGACAGTTCCAAGAGACCCAGTACTTC.

The chain has TRBV18 and TRBJ2-3; D is perhaps TRBD1 (7 bases). CDR1 is KGHSH, CDR2 LQKENI, per germline. Trimming cost V 3 bases and J 4 bases, with 17 bases left between them. This CDR3 contains 16 residues. Here the CDR3 DNA reads TGTGCCAGCTCACCGATACTGACAGGGAGGCCAGATACGCAGTATTTT. This gives the protein CASSPILTGRPDTQYF.

The chain uses TRBV6-1 and TRBJ1-2; perhaps TRBD1 as D (5 bases). Germline V gene sequence: CDR1 MNHNS, CDR2 SASEGT. V was shortened by 0 bases and J by 1 base, with 9 bases between the two germline ends. The CDR3 runs to 15 residues. CDR3 amino acids: CASSEANRFNYGYTF. CDR3 DNA: TGTGCCAGCAGTGAAGCAAACAGGTTTAACTATGGCTACACCTTC.

The gene calls are TRBV5-5 and TRBJ1-1; no clear D. Germline lookup yields CDR1 SGHKS and CDR2 YYEKEE (reference sequence). CDR3 length: 18 amino acids. Between the trimmed V and J ends, which lost 1 base and 3 bases, there was a span of 22 bases. The CDR3 sequence: CASSLIPGASRGDTEAFF. The CDR3, as DNA: TGTGCCAGCAGCTTGATCCCGGGAGCTTCTCGTGGGGACACTGAAGCTTTCTTT.

The chain uses TRBV11-2 and TRBJ2-5; TRBD2 matches at 15 bases. CDR1 and CDR2 (germline): SGHAT, FQNNGV. Germline trimming cut 5 bases from V and 5 bases from J; bases unmatched to any gene: 6. CDR3 length equals 16 residues. The CDR3 is CASSQGLAGGLETQYF. In DNA form, the CDR3 reads TGTGCCAGCAGCCAAGGACTAGCGGGAGGGCTGGAGACCCAGTACTTC.

The chain uses TRBV30 and TRBJ2-1; 9 bases agree with TRBD2. Trimming cost V 0 bases and J 9 bases; bases outside gene matches: 9. Germline V CDR1 and CDR2: GTSNPN, SVGIG (reference sequence). The CDR3 loop spans 15 amino acids. CDR3 sequence: CAWSVPLAGRTEQFF. CDR3 nucleotides: TGTGCCTGGAGTGTCCCTCTAGCGGGGCGGACTGAGCAGTTCTTC.

The J gene is TRBJ2-1, the V gene TRBV24-1; 7 bases map to TRBD1. Germline V gene data show CDR1 as KGHDR and CDR2 as SFDVKD. The trim removed 5 bases at V and 6 bases at J, leaving 6 bases unmatched. CDR3 length equals 14 residues. Written as DNA, the CDR3 is TGTGCCACCAGTGGGGACAGAGCATCCAATGAGCAGTTCTTC. It codes for CATSGDRASNEQFF.

This sequence joins TRBV5-1 and TRBJ2-2; 11 bases fit TRBD2. V lost 4 bases, J lost 5 bases, and 4 bases stayed unmatched. Germline assignment: CDR1 SGHRS and CDR2 YFSETQ. This CDR3 region has 15 residues. For the CDR3, the DNA is TGCGCCAGCAGCAGGACTAGCGGGCCGACCGGGGAGCTGTTTTTT. As protein: CASSRTSGPTGELFF.